Presented here are 14 T cell receptor beta chains from one specimen sequenced in a study of shared clonotypes between healthy human individuals. Sequenced by immunoSEQ multiplex PCR; TCRdb stores in-frame clones only, minus some. The sample contains about 2.4 million clones, around nine tenths of which appear only once. Sequenced sample: naive CD4+ T cells sorted from blood. The subset denotes: CD45RA+ positively selected. The source of these receptors is a man aged 18 to 30 in good health.

The CDR3 DNA is TGTGCCAGCAGCTTGCAGCGGGGGGGCCTGGGTGAGACCCAGTACTTC. This encodes CASSLQRGGLGETQYF. The chain uses TRBV5-4 and TRBJ2-5, with 10 bases lining up with TRBD2. The V segment lost 1 base and the J segment 5 bases; nucleotides outside the gene matches: 8. CDR1 is SGHNT and CDR2 is YYREEE in the germline V gene (reference sequence). CDR3 length: 16 residues.

This chain uses TRBV6-5 with TRBJ1-3, with unresolved D. V was pared by 6 bases and J by 4 bases, with 10 bases between. Germline V lookup: CDR1 MNHEY, CDR2 SVGAGI. The CDR3 totals 13 residues. The CDR3 protein is CASRRQPGNTIYF. DNA of the CDR3: TGTGCCAGCAGACGGCAACCGGGAAACACCATATATTTT.

This clone was observed a handful of times. The chain carries TRBV5-4 and TRBJ2-2; 10 positions agree with TRBD1. CDR1 is SGHNT and CDR2 is YYREEE in the germline V gene (reference sequence). Germline trimming cut 4 bases from V and 7 bases from J; bases unmatched to any gene: 1. The CDR3 has 13 amino acids. The CDR3 DNA is TGTGCCAGCAGCGGGACAGGGGTCGGGGAGCTGTTTTTT. This codes for CASSGTGVGELFF. Together with reference TRBV5-4 and TRBJ2-2, the CDR3 gives the full variable domain: ETGVTQSPTHLIKTRGQQVTLRCSSQSGHNTVSWYQQALGQGPQFIFQYYREEENGRGNFPPRFSGLQFPNYSSELNVNALELDDSALYLCASSGTGVGELFFGEGSRLTVL.

To note about this clone: Other DNA sequences within the sample encode an identical CDR3. This chain connects TRBV7-8 to TRBJ1-4, with a possible D match to TRBD1 (6 bases). V was pared by 5 bases and J by 8 bases, with 12 bases between. The CDR3 consists of 13 residues. CDR1 is SGHVS, CDR2 FQNEAQ, per germline. The CDR3 nucleotides are TGTGCCAGCAGCAGAAGGGGGGGGGAAAAACTGTTTTTT. Translated: CASSRRGGEKLFF.

This rearrangement joins TRBV28 to TRBJ1-2; D ambiguous. The ends were cut back, 7 bases at V and 4 bases at J, with 7 bases in the middle. The CDR3 length is 11 residues. Germline V gives CDR1 MDHEN, CDR2 SYDVKM. This CDR3 is CASTSSYGYTF. The CDR3 DNA reads TGTGCCAGCACTTCATCCTATGGCTACACCTTC.

V and J are TRBV4-1 and TRBJ2-1; 10 nucleotides line up with TRBD2. This CDR3 has 16 amino acids. V gave up 6 bases and J gave up 4 bases; unmatched junction bases: 9. Germline lookup yields CDR1 MGHRA and CDR2 YSYEKL. This CDR3 is CASSRTSGETYNEQFF. The CDR3, as DNA: TGCGCCAGCAGTCGAACTAGCGGGGAGACATACAATGAGCAGTTCTTC.

The chain joins TRBV6-6 to TRBJ2-4; D remains ambiguous. Trimming shortened V by 6 bases and J by 6 bases, and 12 bases separated the two germline ends. The V gene's germline CDR1 is MNHNY and CDR2 SVGAGI (reference sequence). CDR3 length equals 13 residues. The CDR3 nucleotides read TGTGCCAGCAGCTCCGCGGACGTAAACATTCAGTACTTC. Protein product: CASSSADVNIQYF.

The chain links TRBV5-1 to TRBJ2-7, with D possibly being TRBD1 (6 bases). The V end lost 4 bases, the J end lost 2 bases, and 13 bases lay between the germline ends. Germline lookup yields CDR1 SGHRS and CDR2 YFSETQ. The CDR3 runs to 14 residues. In nucleotides, the CDR3 is TGCGCCAGCAGCGAGATGGGGGCCGCCTACGAGCAGTACTTC. It codes for CASSEMGAAYEQYF.

The rearrangement links TRBV9 to TRBJ2-3, with TRBD2 matching 9 bases. The CDR3 has 16 residues. With 1 base clipped from V and 3 bases from J, the junction kept 6 bases outside the gene matches. Germline V CDR1 and CDR2: SGDLS, YYNGEE. The CDR3 loop is CASSVIGGRATDTQYF. The CDR3 DNA sequence: TGTGCCAGCAGCGTAATAGGCGGGAGGGCGACAGATACGCAGTATTTT.

The chain couples TRBV7-2 to TRBJ2-1; 9 bases fit TRBD2. The ends lost 1 base at V and 4 bases at J; junction bases unmatched: 5. The CDR3 length is 16 residues. CDR1 is SGHTA, CDR2 FQGNSA, per germline. The CDR3 sequence: CASSLVAGGGYNEQFF. CDR3 in DNA: TGTGCCAGCAGCTTAGTTGCGGGAGGGGGTTACAATGAGCAGTTCTTC.

This chain links TRBV19 with TRBJ2-3; TRBD2 aligns across 9 bases. After removal of 3 bases from V and 6 bases from J, the junction contained 7 bases not matched to a gene. Germline CDR1 LNHDA, CDR2 SQIVND (reference sequence). The CDR3 consists of 15 residues. CDR3: CASSIRSGRPDTQYF. CDR3 bases: TGTGCCAGTAGTATCCGAAGCGGGAGGCCCGATACGCAGTATTTT.

The chain is built from TRBV4-3 and TRBJ1-2, with D unresolved. This CDR3 has 13 amino acids. V was trimmed by 0 bases and J by 8 bases, leaving 10 bases between them. CDR1 is LGHNA and CDR2 is YSLEER in the germline V gene. The CDR3 region has the DNA TGCGCCAGCAGCCAAGATAGGGTCAGGGGCTACACCTTC. Protein: CASSQDRVRGYTF.

In DNA form, the CDR3 reads TGTGCCATCAGTGAGGTCGCCAGGGGGCTAGGCTACGAGCAGTACTTC. Amino acid sequence: CAISEVARGLGYEQYF. The rearrangement joins TRBV10-3 to TRBJ2-7, with 8 nucleotides matching TRBD1. The ends lost 2 bases at V and 3 bases at J; junction bases unmatched: 9. The CDR3 has 16 amino acids. Germline assignment: CDR1 ENHRY and CDR2 SYGVKD.

This clone appeared a few times. The V gene is TRBV19, the J gene TRBJ1-3, with D tentatively TRBD1 (5 bases). Germline CDR1 and CDR2: LNHDA and SQIVND (reference sequence). This CDR3 comprises 15 residues. Trimming took off 7 bases at V and 0 bases at J, with 13 bases between the two ends. As DNA, the CDR3 is TGTGCCAGTAAGGGGTTGAGTTCCTCTGGAAACACCATATATTTT. It yields the protein CASKGLSSSGNTIYF. Full variable domain (remainder filled in from reference TRBV19 and TRBJ1-3): DGGITQSPKYLFRKEGQNVTLSCEQNLNHDAMYWYRQDPGQGLRLIYYSQIVNDFQKGDIAEGYSVSREKKESFPLTVTSAQKNPTAFYLCASKGLSSSGNTIYFGEGSWLTVV.